This T cell receptor (beta chain) comes out of a study of blood T cell repertoires in COVID-19. Study-wide background: Sources were T cells, B-cell-depleted T cells, or PBMCs; the material itself was cDNA or gDNA.

Assignment of participants to cohorts was predicated upon participant-reported clinical history. The germline V gene has CDR1 SGHDT and CDR2 YYEEEE. V shed 0 bases, J shed 3 bases, and the junction held 3 bases outside the gene matches. The CDR3 has 14 amino acids. As originally analysed: Researchers report that nucleated cell counts were estimated from reference gene primer amplification. The table came from immunoSEQ multiplex PCR; TCRdb's copy has only in-frame clones and leaves some out. V and J calls plus clone size are reproduced from that table; the DNA served to infer D and trimming. The table has fewer than 250,000 clones, 80% to 90% seen once.

J is TRBJ2-7 and V is TRBV5-6; 7 bases are a match to TRBD1. The sequenced sample consisted of PBMCs or T cells enriched from blood (not recorded which). The sequence derives from a woman aged 30 to 39 with acute COVID-19. The CDR3 nucleotides are TGTGCCAGCAGCTTGGGGGACAGTTTCTACGAGCAGTACTTC. The encoded protein is CASSLGDSFYEQYF. Variable domain in full (rest from reference TRBV5-6 and TRBJ2-7): DAGVTQSPTHLIKTRGQQVTLRCSPKSGHDTVSWYQQALGQGPQFIFQYYEEEERQRGNFPDRFSGHQFPNYSSELNVNALLLGDSALYLCASSLGDSFYEQYFGPGTRLTVT.